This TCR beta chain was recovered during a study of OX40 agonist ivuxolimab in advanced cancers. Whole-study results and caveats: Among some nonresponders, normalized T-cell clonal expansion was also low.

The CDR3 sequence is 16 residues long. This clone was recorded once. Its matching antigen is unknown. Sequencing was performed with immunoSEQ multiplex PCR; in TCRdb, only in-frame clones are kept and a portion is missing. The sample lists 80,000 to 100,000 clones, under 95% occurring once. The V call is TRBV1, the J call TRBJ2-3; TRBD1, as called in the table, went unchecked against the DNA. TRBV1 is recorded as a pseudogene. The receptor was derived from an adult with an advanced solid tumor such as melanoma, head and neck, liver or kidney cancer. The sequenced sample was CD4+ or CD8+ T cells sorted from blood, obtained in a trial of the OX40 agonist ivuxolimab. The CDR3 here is CTSSQDPLWPGGTQYF. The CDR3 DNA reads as TGCACCAGCAGCCAAGATCCTCTATGGCCAGGGGGTACGCAGTATTTT.